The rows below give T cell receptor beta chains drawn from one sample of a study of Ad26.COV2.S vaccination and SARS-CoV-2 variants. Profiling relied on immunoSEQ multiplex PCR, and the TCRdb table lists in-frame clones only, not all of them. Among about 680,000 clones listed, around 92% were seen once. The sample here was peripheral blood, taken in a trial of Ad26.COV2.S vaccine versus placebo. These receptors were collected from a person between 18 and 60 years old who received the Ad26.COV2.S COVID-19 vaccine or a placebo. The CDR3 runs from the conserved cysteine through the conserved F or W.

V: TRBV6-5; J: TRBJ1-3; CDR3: CASSYGGTAGNTIYF
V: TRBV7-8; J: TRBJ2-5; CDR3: CASSLVQRESQETQYF
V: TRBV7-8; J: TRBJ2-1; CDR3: CASSTYSGTSAVVGVGNEQFF
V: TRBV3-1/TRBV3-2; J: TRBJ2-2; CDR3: CASSQRDQYTGELFF
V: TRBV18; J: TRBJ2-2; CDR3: CASSPPGQGGYGELFF
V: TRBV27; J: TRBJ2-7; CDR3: CASSQLAGGTYEQYF
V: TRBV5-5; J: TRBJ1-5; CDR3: CASSLGQTNQPQHF
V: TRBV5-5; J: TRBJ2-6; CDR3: CASSLGTAGANVLTF
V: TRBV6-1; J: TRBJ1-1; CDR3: CASSEDRDSRSNTEAFF
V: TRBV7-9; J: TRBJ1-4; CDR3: CASSSTGNTNEKLFF
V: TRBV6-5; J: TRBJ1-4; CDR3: CASRQTGVQEKLFF
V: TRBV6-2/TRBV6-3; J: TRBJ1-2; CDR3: CASSQQGDGYTF
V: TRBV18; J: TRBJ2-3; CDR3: CASSPPNPAGDTDTQYF
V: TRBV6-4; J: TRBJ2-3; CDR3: CASRLRKAGGSTDTQYF
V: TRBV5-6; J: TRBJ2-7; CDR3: CASSLHYEQYF
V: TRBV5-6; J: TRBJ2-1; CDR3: CASSLLGLAGGVSYNEQFF
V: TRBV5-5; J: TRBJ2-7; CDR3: CASSALGEQYF
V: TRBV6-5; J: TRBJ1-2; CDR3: CASSQDRNYGYTF
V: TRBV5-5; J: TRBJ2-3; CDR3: CASSLAGPTRDTQYF
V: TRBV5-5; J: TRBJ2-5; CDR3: CASSLGLRDLVETQYF
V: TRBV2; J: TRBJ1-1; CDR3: CASSGGLNTEAFF
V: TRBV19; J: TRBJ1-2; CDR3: CASRETSYGYTF
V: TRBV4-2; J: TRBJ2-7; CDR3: CASSQGGLAGGLFYEQYF
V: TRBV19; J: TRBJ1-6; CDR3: CASSTRTTLGPSPLHF
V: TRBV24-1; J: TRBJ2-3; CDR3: CATSESPTDTQYF
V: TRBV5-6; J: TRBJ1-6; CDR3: CASSLSYPDYNSPLHF
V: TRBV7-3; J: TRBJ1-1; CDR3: CASSLTPLGSGDSEAFF
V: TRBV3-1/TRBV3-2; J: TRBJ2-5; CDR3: CASRGSGETQYF
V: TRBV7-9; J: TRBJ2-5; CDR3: CASSQGGQGFETQYF
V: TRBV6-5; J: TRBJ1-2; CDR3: CASSTPRVDSYGYTF
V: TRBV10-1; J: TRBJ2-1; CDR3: CASSSGLAVYNEQFF
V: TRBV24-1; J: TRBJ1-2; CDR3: CATSDRKDGYTF
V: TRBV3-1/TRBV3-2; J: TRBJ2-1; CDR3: CASSERVQGEQFF
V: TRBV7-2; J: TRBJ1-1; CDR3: CASSLGWGTGTNTEAFF
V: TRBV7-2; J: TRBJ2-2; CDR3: CASSLSSNTGELFF
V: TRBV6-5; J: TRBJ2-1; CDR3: CASRLAGGPYNEQFF
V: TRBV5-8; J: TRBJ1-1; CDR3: CASSHVRDSRVRTEAFF
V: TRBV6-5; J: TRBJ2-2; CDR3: CASSYNGFLGAGELFF
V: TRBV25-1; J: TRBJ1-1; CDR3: CASSERVNTEAFF